Included here is one T cell receptor (beta chain) sequence, with context. Its antigen is as yet unknown. The entry originates in a study of OX40 agonist ivuxolimab in advanced cancers. Study-level points and caveats: Nonresponders, in some cases, also had low normalized T-cell clonal expansion.

Data came from immunoSEQ multiplex PCR; TCRdb stores just in-frame clones and leaves some out. The data hold some 77,000 clones, with about 93% observed a single time. CDR3 length: 16 residues. The germline V gene has CDR1 MNHNY and CDR2 SVGAGI (reference sequence). Unmatched junction bases numbered 15, after V lost 6 bases and J lost 7 bases. The chain couples TRBV6-6 to TRBJ2-1; 7 nucleotides agree with TRBD1. The sample consisted of CD4+ or CD8+ T cells sorted from blood, taken in a trial of the OX40 agonist ivuxolimab. This clonotype was sampled from an adult with an advanced solid tumor such as melanoma, head and neck, liver or kidney cancer. The CDR3 bases are TGTGCCAGCAGGGCCCCGAACCATGGACAGGTAAATGAGCAGTTCTTC. Protein product: CASRAPNHGQVNEQFF.